What follows is one T cell receptor beta chain and its context. V lost 5 bases, J lost 8 bases, and 11 bases lay in between. CDR3 length: 12 residues. Germline loops: CDR1 KGHSH, CDR2 LQKENI. The method was immunoSEQ multiplex PCR; TCRdb's version includes in-frame clones alone and lacks a portion of them. The sample contains about 100,000 clones, more than 80% of which appear only once. This sample stems from a study of T cell changes during pregnancy in multiple sclerosis. Sequencing was performed on peripheral blood, taken in the second trimester of pregnancy. This TCR was sampled from a female donor with multiple sclerosis, enrolled in a pregnancy study. The chain links TRBV18 to TRBJ2-3; D is undetermined. CDR3 sequence: CASSSRTGTQYF. As DNA, the CDR3 is TGTGCCAGCTCATCGCGAACGGGTACGCAGTATTTT.